What follows are 7 T cell receptor beta chains derived from one specimen sequenced in a study of T cells after posttransplantation cyclophosphamide. Clones were read by immunoSEQ multiplex PCR, and TCRdb kept only the in-frame ones, dropping some. The specimen has under 45,000 clones, none found just once. Material: PBMCs. These receptors were obtained from a woman aged 45-65 years in good health and a related stem cell transplant donor.

The sample holds many counts of this clone. The chain carries TRBV19 and TRBJ1-6; TRBD1 aligns across 10 bases. This CDR3 is built from 15 residues. Germline V gene data show CDR1 as LNHDA and CDR2 as SQIVND (reference sequence). Germline trimming cut 7 bases from V and 6 bases from J; bases unmatched to any gene: 6. CDR3 in amino acids: CASNDRDRGNSPLHF. CDR3 DNA sequence: TGTGCCAGTAACGACCGGGACAGGGGTAATTCACCCCTCCACTTT.

This clone was recorded many times. The V and J genes are TRBV28 and TRBJ1-1, with D unclear. The germline V gene has CDR1 MDHEN and CDR2 SYDVKM. This CDR3 comprises 13 residues. The ends were cut back, 5 bases at V and 6 bases at J, with 13 bases in the middle. Written as DNA, the CDR3 is TGTGCCAGCAGTACCTCGGGAATTCCTGAAGCTTTCTTT. Protein product: CASSTSGIPEAFF.

This clone was counted a few times. The rearrangement uses TRBV28 and TRBJ1-2; 8 positions match TRBD1. Per germline, CDR1 MDHEN and CDR2 SYDVKM. V shed 3 bases and J 7 bases; nucleotides not matched to a gene: 7. This CDR3 spans 14 amino acids. The CDR3 loop reads CASSFRGQGGGYTF. The CDR3 nucleotides read TGTGCCAGCAGTTTCCGCGGACAGGGAGGTGGCTACACCTTC.

This clone was seen many times. The chain couples TRBV4-3 to TRBJ1-1; a possible D gene is TRBD1 (5 bases). Germline V lookup: CDR1 LGHNA, CDR2 YSLEER. Trimming cost V 0 bases and J 1 base, with 9 bases left between them. There are 15 residues in the CDR3. Here the CDR3 DNA reads TGCGCCAGCAGCCAAGATTGGGACTGGAACACTGAAGCTTTCTTT. Protein sequence: CASSQDWDWNTEAFF.

This clone was found a few times. J is TRBJ1-2 and V is TRBV6-1, with 8 nucleotides matching TRBD1. The CDR3 is 14 residues long. V was pared by 5 bases and J by 6 bases, with 8 bases of the junction left unmatched. Germline loops: CDR1 MNHNS, CDR2 SASEGT. The CDR3 loop is CASSYGTGGNGYTF. In nucleotides, the CDR3 is TGTGCCAGCAGTTATGGGACAGGCGGCAATGGCTACACCTTC.

This clone was recorded at least ten times. The chain recombines TRBV19 with TRBJ1-5; D unresolved. The length of the CDR3 is 17 residues. V lost 0 bases, J lost 2 bases, and 14 bases lay in between. Germline V gene sequence: CDR1 LNHDA, CDR2 SQIVND (reference sequence). CDR3: CASSIDHHLRGNQPQHF. The DNA for the CDR3 is TGTGCCAGTAGTATAGATCACCACCTTAGAGGCAATCAGCCCCAGCATTTT.

Ten or more counts support this clone. An end of the junction differs from the germline gene, which may be a read error. Other DNA sequences of this sample code for an identical CDR3. V is TRBV6-1 and J is TRBJ2-7; 9 bases are shared with TRBD2. The CDR3 totals 13 residues. Germline V lookup: CDR1 MNHNS, CDR2 SASEGT. The CDR3 region is CASSDWTSDEQYF. The CDR3 DNA reads TGCGCCAGCAGTGATTGGACTAGCGACGAGCAGTACTTC.